This T cell receptor (beta chain) appears in the sequencing data of a study of T cell repertoires in cytomegalovirus infection. Study context: HLA-B-restricted CMV epitopes that are well studied, plus recently identified HLA-C-restricted ones, were used by the study. CMV infection and matching HLA type were both indicated by public TCR beta signatures.

TCRdb reanalysed the reads using MiXCR and keeps one entry per CDR3 protein. The sample includes some 940,000 distinct CDR3 sequences, about a third of them seen just once. Only a few counts were recorded for this clonotype. Antigen unknown. There are 15 residues in the CDR3. Trimming removed 2 bases from V and 3 bases from J, with 13 bases in between. CDR1 is LGHNA, CDR2 YNFKEQ, per germline. The clonotype comes from a human donor in good health (CMV status not recorded). Some clones in this sample may be carry-over from other donors' samples. The V gene is TRBV4-2, the J gene TRBJ1-1; D call uncertain. This material consisted of cultured CD8+ T cells from PBMCs, taken from culture after CMV antigen stimulation. CDR3 region: CASSQRRWVDTEAFF. CDR3 in DNA: TGTGCCAGCAGCCAAAGGCGGTGGGTGGACACTGAAGCTTTCTTT.